The rows below give T cell receptor beta chains drawn from one sample of a study of blood T cell repertoires in COVID-19. The table came from immunoSEQ multiplex PCR; TCRdb's copy has only in-frame clones and leaves some out. The data hold roughly 280,000 clones, with 65% to 90% observed a single time. Specimen: peripheral blood. The receptor set was obtained from a man aged 30-40 years with active or convalescent COVID-19. Each CDR3 is given with its conserved first and last residue. Each record gives: V gene, J gene, D gene, clone size, CDR3 DNA, CDR3 protein. The D gene is left open where the match is weak. Rows may omit the clone size; those that give it use once, few, many or a size class.

V: TRBV7-9
J: TRBJ1-2
D: TRBD1
size: NA
DNA: TGTGCCAGCAGCTCGGGCGGGACAGTCTATGGCTACACCTTC
CDR3: CASSSGGTVYGYTF

V: TRBV6-2/TRBV6-3
J: TRBJ1-5
D: TRBD1
size: NA
DNA: TGTGCCAGCAGTTACTCGACAGGGGGATTCAATCAGCCCCAGCATTTT
CDR3: CASSYSTGGFNQPQHF

V: TRBV28
J: TRBJ2-7
D: TRBD2
size: NA
DNA: TGTGCCAGCAGTTCCAAGCGGGGGGGCCACAGCTCCTACGAGCAGTACTTC
CDR3: CASSSKRGGHSSYEQYF

V: TRBV4-3
J: TRBJ2-7
D: TRBD1
size: NA
DNA: TGCGCCAGCAGCCAAGAGCGCAGGGGGTCCTACGAGCAGTACTTC
CDR3: CASSQERRGSYEQYF

V: TRBV15
J: TRBJ1-5
D: NA
size: NA
DNA: TGTGCCACCAGCGTACCAGGGACAATCACCCCCCAGCATTTT
CDR3: CATSVPGTITPQHF

V: TRBV11-2
J: TRBJ2-7
D: TRBD1
size: NA
DNA: TGTGCCAGCACCACCGGGCTCGGGACAGGGATCTTC
CDR3: CASTTGLGTGIF

V: TRBV29-1
J: TRBJ1-2
D: TRBD1
size: NA
DNA: TGCAGCGTTGGGGGAGGACAGGCGAACTATGGCTACACCTTC
CDR3: CSVGGGQANYGYTF

V: TRBV5-1
J: TRBJ1-1
D: NA
size: NA
DNA: TGCGCCAGCAGCAGAAACACTATGAACACTGAAGCTTTCTTT
CDR3: CASSRNTMNTEAFF

V: TRBV27
J: TRBJ1-5
D: NA
size: NA
DNA: TGTGCCAGCAGTCCGACGACAGATCAGCCCCAGCATTTT
CDR3: CASSPTTDQPQHF

V: TRBV9
J: TRBJ1-3
D: TRBD1
size: NA
DNA: TGTGCCAGCAGCGGGGGACAGAGCTCTGGAAACACCATATATTTT
CDR3: CASSGGQSSGNTIYF

V: TRBV5-4
J: TRBJ2-6
D: NA
size: NA
DNA: TGTGCCAGCAGCTTGAATCCGGGACTCTCTGGGGCCAACGTCCTGACTTTC
CDR3: CASSLNPGLSGANVLTF

V: TRBV27
J: TRBJ2-1
D: NA
size: NA
DNA: TGTGCCAGCTCACTTGGGGTAGGAGGGCCCGCCGAGCAGTTCTTC
CDR3: CASSLGVGGPAEQFF

V: TRBV28
J: TRBJ1-5
D: TRBD1
size: NA
DNA: TGTGCCAGCAGTTTGCCGATCACCGGGACAGGGGAGGAGGATAGCAATCAGCCCCAGCATTTT
CDR3: CASSLPITGTGEEDSNQPQHF

V: TRBV14
J: TRBJ1-3
D: NA
size: NA
DNA: TGTGCCAGCAGCCCGATCGACGGACAGCGGGGCTCTGGAAACACCATATATTTT
CDR3: CASSPIDGQRGSGNTIYF

V: TRBV9
J: TRBJ1-2
D: TRBD1
size: NA
DNA: TGTGCCAGCAGCGAACAGGCACTCAGGGGGGGCTACACCTTC
CDR3: CASSEQALRGGYTF

V: TRBV27
J: TRBJ1-6
D: TRBD1
size: NA
DNA: TGTGCCAGCAGTTCCACAGGGGTTCTACGGCATAATTCACCCCTCCACTTT
CDR3: CASSSTGVLRHNSPLHF

V: TRBV5-4
J: TRBJ2-7
D: TRBD1
size: NA
DNA: TGTGCCAGCACCGACCGGGACAGCTCCTACGAGCAGTACTTC
CDR3: CASTDRDSSYEQYF

V: TRBV2
J: TRBJ2-5
D: TRBD1
size: NA
DNA: TGTGCCAGCAGCCTTTTCCGGACAGGGGAAGAGACCCAGTACTTC
CDR3: CASSLFRTGEETQYF

V: TRBV5-1
J: TRBJ1-4
D: NA
size: NA
DNA: TGCGCCAGCAGCTTGGCCGAGGCAGGGCAGGGTGAAAAACTGTTTTTT
CDR3: CASSLAEAGQGEKLFF

V: TRBV6-1
J: TRBJ2-5
D: NA
size: NA
DNA: TGTGCCAGCAGTGACGCCAGGGGCCCCCAAGAGACCCAGTACTTC
CDR3: CASSDARGPQETQYF

V: TRBV3-1/TRBV3-2
J: TRBJ2-2
D: NA
size: NA
DNA: TGTGCCAGCAGAAAACAACGTGGCACGGGCACCGGGGAGCTGTTTTTT
CDR3: CASRKQRGTGTGELFF

V: TRBV10-3
J: TRBJ2-1
D: TRBD2
size: once
DNA: TGTGCCATCTCGGGGGGGACCGACAATGAGCAGTTCTTC
CDR3: CAISGGTDNEQFF

V: TRBV18
J: TRBJ1-4
D: TRBD1
size: NA
DNA: TGTGCCAGCTCACCCCTGGGGCCTGGACAGGAAAATGAAAAACTGTTTTTT
CDR3: CASSPLGPGQENEKLFF

V: TRBV2
J: TRBJ1-3
D: NA
size: NA
DNA: TGTGCCAGCAGTGCCCTAGGATCATCCATATATTTT
CDR3: CASSALGSSIYF

V: TRBV9
J: TRBJ2-2
D: TRBD1
size: NA
DNA: TGTGCCAGCAGCGTAGTCTCGGGACAGTCCTTAGTTGGTCCGAACACCGGGGAGCTGTTTTTT
CDR3: CASSVVSGQSLVGPNTGELFF

V: TRBV5-4
J: TRBJ1-3
D: NA
size: NA
DNA: TGTGCCAGCAGCTTGTCCGTGGGGGGGCCGGGAGGAAACACCATATATTTT
CDR3: CASSLSVGGPGGNTIYF

V: TRBV13
J: TRBJ2-3
D: NA
size: NA
DNA: TGTGCCAGCAGCACAAAGTCTCCAAGCGGCTCAGATACGCAGTATTTT
CDR3: CASSTKSPSGSDTQYF

V: TRBV5-4
J: TRBJ1-1
D: NA
size: NA
DNA: TGTGCCAGCAGCTACAGGGTAGCCACTGAAGCTTTCTTT
CDR3: CASSYRVATEAFF

V: TRBV18
J: TRBJ1-3
D: NA
size: NA
DNA: TGTGCCAGCTCACCGGTTTCAGGGACTGGAAACACCATATATTTT
CDR3: CASSPVSGTGNTIYF